The rows below give T cell receptor beta chains drawn from one sample of a study of regulatory T cells in long-lasting Graves disease. TCRdb itself ran the multiplex PCR reads through MiXCR, one entry per CDR3 protein. The table has about 440,000 distinct CDR3 sequences, approximately 16% seen once; the top ten hold about 10%. The same data also went into a second study, on T cells in Graves' hyperthyroidism and ophthalmopathy.

The sequences come from peripheral blood mononuclear cells (PBMCs), collected at new diagnosis, from a patient treated with antithyroid drugs. The source of these receptors is a woman in her thirties with Graves disease. The CDR3 runs from the conserved cysteine through the conserved F or W. A D gene is named only where the DNA matches it firmly. Expanded clones get a size class; other rows say once, few or many, or leave the size out.

NA	NA	TRBV25-1	TRBJ2-1	CASNQPKYNEQFF	TGTGCCAGTAACCAACCGAAGTACAATGAGCAGTTCTTC
TRBD1	many	TRBV6-5	TRBJ1-2	CASSYSRGQKPANYGYTF	TGTGCCAGCAGTTACTCCCGGGGACAGAAGCCCGCTAACTATGGCTACACCTTC
NA	many	TRBV7-2	TRBJ2-1	CASSLFPSGPEQFF	TGTGCCAGCAGCTTGTTTCCCTCAGGCCCTGAGCAGTTCTTC
NA	many	TRBV18	TRBJ2-7	CASSPRSLPYEQYF	TGTGCCAGCTCACCACGGTCTTTGCCCTACGAGCAGTACTTC
TRBD1	NA	TRBV5-6	TRBJ2-1	CASSHSGTGIRNEQFF	TGTGCCAGCAGCCACTCCGGGACAGGTATAAGGAATGAGCAGTTCTTC
NA	many	TRBV27	TRBJ1-2	CASRSMGGDGYTF	TGTGCCAGCAGGAGTATGGGGGGGGATGGCTACACCTTC
NA	many	TRBV16	TRBJ1-3	CASSPIRGTGNTIYF	TGTGCCAGCAGCCCAATCCGCGGAACTGGAAACACCATATATTTT
NA	NA	TRBV6-1	TRBJ1-2	CASRPFVVALWSYTF	TGTGCCAGCAGGCCCTTCGTGGTTGCCCTTTGGAGCTACACCTTC
NA	NA	TRBV7-2	TRBJ2-1	CASSLFGRSSYNEQFF	TGTGCCAGCAGCTTATTCGGGCGAAGCTCCTACAATGAGCAGTTCTTC
NA	many	TRBV28	TRBJ2-7	CASSIPGSEQYF	TGTGCCAGCAGTATCCCGGGGTCGGAGCAGTACTTC
TRBD2	few	TRBV5-4	TRBJ2-7	CASSSEREGRDEQYF	TGTGCCAGCAGCTCGGAGCGGGAGGGTCGGGACGAGCAGTACTTC
NA	many	TRBV20-1	TRBJ1-6	CSARRGRDSPLHF	TGCAGTGCTAGGAGGGGCAGGGATTCACCCCTCCACTTT
TRBD2	many	TRBV30	TRBJ2-2	CAWSGPPTAGHRELFF	TGTGCCTGGAGCGGGCCCCCCACAGCGGGGCACCGGGAGCTGTTTTTT
NA	many	TRBV7-9	TRBJ2-4	CASSLVLGGSAKNIQYF	TGTGCCAGCAGCTTAGTGTTGGGGGGATCGGCCAAAAACATTCAGTACTTC
TRBD2	NA	TRBV5-1	TRBJ2-1	CASTQTSGRLYNEQFF	TGCGCCAGCACGCAGACTAGCGGGAGGCTGTACAATGAGCAGTTCTTC
TRBD1	many	TRBV6-1	TRBJ2-7	CASWQGTGFYEQYF	TGTGCCAGCTGGCAGGGGACAGGGTTCTACGAGCAGTACTTC
NA	many	TRBV12-3/TRBV12-4	TRBJ2-1	CASSILAGGNEQFF	TGTGCCAGCAGTATACTAGCAGGGGGCAATGAGCAGTTCTTC
NA	few	TRBV27	TRBJ2-5	CASSLSIDETQYF	TGTGCCAGCAGTTTATCGATCGATGAGACCCAGTACTTC
NA	NA	TRBV5-4	TRBJ2-2	CASSRGTGDTGELFF	TGTGCCAGCAGTAGAGGGACTGGCGATACCGGGGAGCTGTTTTTT
TRBD1	many	TRBV11-2	TRBJ1-2	CASSRNARQGGYYGYTF	TGTGCCAGCAGCCGAAATGCCCGACAGGGGGGATACTATGGCTACACCTTC
NA	few	TRBV5-4	TRBJ1-2	CASSLGRKVDYGYTF	TGTGCCAGCAGCTTGGGTCGGAAGGTCGACTATGGCTACACCTTC
NA	many	TRBV28	TRBJ2-7	CASPPSGDSSYEQYF	TGTGCCAGCCCCCCAAGCGGGGACAGCTCCTACGAGCAGTACTTC
TRBD2	NA	TRBV6-2/TRBV6-3	TRBJ2-1	CASSYFKRESSYNEQFF	TGTGCCAGCAGTTACTTCAAGCGGGAGAGCTCCTACAATGAGCAGTTCTTC
NA	many	TRBV5-1	TRBJ2-7	CASSLDFRYNTYEQYF	TGCGCCAGCAGCTTGGATTTCAGGTATAATACCTACGAGCAGTACTTC
TRBD2	NA	TRBV11-3	TRBJ2-7	CASSILAASSYEQYF	TGTGCCAGCAGCATCCTAGCGGCCAGCTCCTACGAGCAGTACTTC
NA	NA	TRBV27	TRBJ1-1	CASSSPGTGMNTEAFF	TGTGCCAGCAGTTCTCCTGGGACTGGGATGAACACTGAAGCTTTCTTT
TRBD1	NA	TRBV7-2	TRBJ1-2	CASSSTRGGPGGAYGYTF	TGTGCCAGCAGCTCAACTAGAGGGGGTCCAGGGGGGGCCTATGGCTACACCTTC
NA	NA	TRBV10-3	TRBJ2-2	CATQGKAGELFF	TGTGCCACGCAGGGAAAAGCGGGGGAGCTGTTTTTT
NA	NA	TRBV28	TRBJ1-1	CASRGGPNTEAFF	TGTGCCAGCAGGGGGGGGCCTAACACTGAAGCTTTCTTT
TRBD2	many	TRBV20-1	TRBJ2-7	CSAKRGTNYEQYF	TGCAGTGCTAAACGGGGGACTAACTACGAGCAGTACTTC
NA	many	TRBV28	TRBJ2-3	CASSIGPWEDTQYF	TGTGCCAGCAGTATCGGACCCTGGGAAGATACGCAGTATTTT
NA	NA	TRBV20-1	TRBJ2-7	CSARDPEGSGLHEQYF	TGCAGTGCTAGAGATCCGGAGGGATCAGGTCTCCACGAGCAGTACTTC
TRBD2	few	TRBV10-2	TRBJ2-1	CATSGTSITEQFF	TGCGCCACCTCCGGGACTAGCATCACTGAGCAGTTCTTC
TRBD2	NA	TRBV7-2	TRBJ2-5	CASSLVGGGPETQYF	TGTGCCAGCAGCTTAGTGGGGGGAGGGCCGGAGACCCAGTACTTC
NA	many	TRBV20-1	TRBJ1-1	CSAKALDTLTEAFF	TGCAGTGCTAAAGCTCTAGACACCCTCACTGAAGCTTTCTTT
NA	many	TRBV12-3/TRBV12-4	TRBJ2-1	CASSLSRGSYNEQFF	TGTGCCAGCAGCTTATCCCGCGGCTCCTACAATGAGCAGTTCTTC
NA	few	TRBV29-1	TRBJ2-6	CSVALPPSGANVLTF	TGCAGCGTTGCTTTACCCCCCTCTGGGGCCAACGTCCTGACTTTC
TRBD2	once	TRBV7-2	TRBJ2-7	CASSRQASSGVSSYEQYF	TGTGCCAGCAGCAGACAGGCTTCTAGCGGGGTGAGCTCCTACGAGCAGTACTTC
NA	few	TRBV20-1	TRBJ1-1	CSARDKKDTEAFF	TGCAGTGCTAGAGACAAGAAGGACACTGAAGCTTTCTTT
NA	many	TRBV2	TRBJ2-2	CASSAGLENTGELFF	TGTGCCAGCAGCGCTGGACTGGAGAACACCGGGGAGCTGTTTTTT
TRBD2	NA	TRBV20-1	TRBJ2-2	CSAREGLAFGELFF	TGCAGTGCTAGAGAGGGACTAGCCTTCGGGGAGCTGTTTTTT
NA	few	TRBV5-6	TRBJ2-1	CASGTGQSSEQFF	TGTGCCAGCGGCACAGGTCAAAGTAGTGAGCAGTTCTTC
NA	many	TRBV28	TRBJ2-5	CASSFKRETQYF	TGTGCCAGCAGTTTTAAAAGGGAGACCCAGTACTTC
TRBD1	many	TRBV6-2/TRBV6-3	TRBJ2-7	CASSYTGQNYEQYF	TGTGCCAGCAGTTACACGGGACAGAACTACGAGCAGTACTTC
NA	many	TRBV3-1	TRBJ2-1	CASSQAVNEQFF	TGTGCCAGCAGCCAAGCGGTAAATGAGCAGTTCTTC
TRBD2	many	TRBV10-3	TRBJ2-1	CAISGTSGRALVNEQFF	TGTGCCATCAGCGGGACTAGCGGGAGAGCCCTCGTCAATGAGCAGTTCTTC
NA	NA	TRBV19	TRBJ2-7	CASSNGGSYEQYF	TGTGCCAGTAGTAATGGGGGGTCCTACGAGCAGTACTTC
TRBD1	many	TRBV20-1	TRBJ1-1	CSASYRGSGTEAFF	TGCAGTGCTAGTTACAGGGGATCGGGGACTGAAGCTTTCTTT
NA	many	TRBV2	TRBJ2-3	CASYPPAVLIPTDTQYF	TGTGCCAGCTACCCCCCGGCGGTGTTAATCCCCACAGATACGCAGTATTTT